The rows below give T cell receptor beta chains drawn from one sample of a study of T-cell reconstitution after alpha-beta-depleted transplantation in children. TCRdb itself ran the PCR reads through MiXCR, one entry per CDR3 protein. The repertoire holds about 610,000 distinct CDR3 sequences, with 8% to 11% as singletons. Sequencing used PBMCs from the stem cell graft donor, obtained from the stem cell graft. These receptors all come from a human donor who donated a stem cell graft to a child with acute myeloid leukemia. The CDR3 runs from the conserved cysteine through the conserved F or W. The D gene is left open where the match is weak. Not all rows give a size; the values are once, few, many and, for expanded clones, a class.

v_gene: TRBV6-2/TRBV6-3; d_gene: TRBD1; abundance: .; j_gene: TRBJ1-5; CDR3aa: CASSYSRGRGNQPQHF; CDR3nt: TGTGCCAGCAGTTACTCCAGGGGGCGAGGGAATCAGCCCCAGCATTTT
v_gene: TRBV10-3; d_gene: TRBD2; abundance: .; j_gene: TRBJ2-1; CDR3aa: CAISPTSGREKSSYNEQFF; CDR3nt: TGTGCCATCAGTCCGACTAGCGGGAGAGAAAAGAGCTCCTACAATGAGCAGTTCTTC
v_gene: TRBV7-6; d_gene: TRBD1; abundance: many; j_gene: TRBJ1-3; CDR3aa: CASSSGTGAGNTIYF; CDR3nt: TGTGCCAGCAGCTCCGGAACAGGGGCGGGAAACACCATATATTTT
v_gene: TRBV30; d_gene: TRBD2; abundance: .; j_gene: TRBJ2-7; CDR3aa: CAWSGGRVSPYEQYF; CDR3nt: TGTGCCTGGAGCGGGGGGAGGGTAAGCCCCTACGAGCAGTACTTC
v_gene: TRBV20-1; d_gene: .; abundance: many; j_gene: TRBJ2-6; CDR3aa: CSASQSGANVLTF; CDR3nt: TGCAGTGCTAGCCAGTCTGGGGCCAACGTCCTGACTTTC
v_gene: TRBV5-6; d_gene: .; abundance: many; j_gene: TRBJ2-7; CDR3aa: CASTEDRKFYEQYF; CDR3nt: TGTGCCAGCACGGAGGACAGAAAATTCTACGAGCAGTACTTC
v_gene: TRBV7-3; d_gene: TRBD1; abundance: many; j_gene: TRBJ1-1; CDR3aa: CASNLRENNRTGNTEAFF; CDR3nt: TGTGCCAGCAACTTACGAGAAAACAACCGGACAGGGAACACTGAAGCTTTCTTT
v_gene: TRBV7-9; d_gene: .; abundance: many; j_gene: TRBJ1-2; CDR3aa: CASSLAHPGGTDYTF; CDR3nt: TGTGCCAGCAGCTTAGCGCATCCCGGCGGCACGGACTACACCTTC
v_gene: TRBV29-1; d_gene: TRBD1; abundance: few; j_gene: TRBJ2-7; CDR3aa: CSARTGGAYEQYF; CDR3nt: TGCAGCGCTAGGACAGGGGGGGCCTACGAGCAGTACTTC
v_gene: TRBV28; d_gene: .; abundance: .; j_gene: TRBJ2-1; CDR3aa: CASSINNNEQFF; CDR3nt: TGTGCCAGTTCCATCAATAACAATGAGCAGTTCTTC
v_gene: TRBV27; d_gene: TRBD1; abundance: many; j_gene: TRBJ2-3; CDR3aa: CASSKTGGRTDTQYF; CDR3nt: TGTGCCAGCAGTAAGACAGGGGGTAGGACAGATACGCAGTATTTT
v_gene: TRBV7-2; d_gene: TRBD2; abundance: many; j_gene: TRBJ2-1; CDR3aa: CASTNIRGRAYNEQFF; CDR3nt: TGTGCCAGCACCAACATCCGCGGGAGGGCCTACAATGAGCAGTTCTTC
v_gene: TRBV28; d_gene: TRBD1; abundance: many; j_gene: TRBJ1-3; CDR3aa: CASSSTGGYGNTIYF; CDR3nt: TGTGCCAGCAGTTCGACAGGGGGGTACGGAAACACCATATATTTT
v_gene: TRBV27; d_gene: TRBD2; abundance: many; j_gene: TRBJ2-5; CDR3aa: CASSFTLAGSETQYF; CDR3nt: TGTGCCAGCAGTTTCACTCTAGCGGGAAGTGAGACCCAGTACTTC
v_gene: TRBV2; d_gene: TRBD2; abundance: many; j_gene: TRBJ2-2; CDR3aa: CASSDHSGISLSGELFF; CDR3nt: TGTGCCAGCAGTGACCACAGCGGGATAAGCCTTTCCGGGGAGCTGTTTTTT
v_gene: TRBV20-1; d_gene: TRBD1; abundance: many; j_gene: TRBJ2-7; CDR3aa: CSADPLDRVRDEQYF; CDR3nt: TGCAGTGCTGACCCTCTGGACAGGGTGAGAGACGAGCAGTACTTC
v_gene: TRBV29-1; d_gene: .; abundance: few; j_gene: TRBJ2-5; CDR3aa: CSVWKGPETQYF; CDR3nt: TGCAGCGTTTGGAAGGGCCCAGAGACCCAGTACTTC
v_gene: TRBV7-8; d_gene: .; abundance: .; j_gene: TRBJ2-2; CDR3aa: CASSLGVLLTQGTGELFF; CDR3nt: TGTGCCAGCAGCTTAGGGGTTCTCCTTACCCAAGGAACCGGGGAGCTGTTTTTT
v_gene: TRBV18; d_gene: .; abundance: .; j_gene: TRBJ2-7; CDR3aa: CAGSPGGGRYEQYF; CDR3nt: TGTGCCGGCTCACCAGGGGGGGGCCGATACGAGCAGTACTTC
v_gene: TRBV20-1; d_gene: TRBD2; abundance: .; j_gene: TRBJ2-5; CDR3aa: CSARDGGLAGAQETQYF; CDR3nt: TGCAGTGCTAGAGATGGGGGGCTAGCGGGAGCGCAAGAGACCCAGTACTTC
v_gene: TRBV2; d_gene: TRBD2; abundance: many; j_gene: TRBJ2-1; CDR3aa: CASVPGTRDPSHYNEQFF; CDR3nt: TGTGCCAGCGTACCCGGGACTAGGGACCCCTCCCACTACAATGAGCAGTTCTTC
v_gene: TRBV12-3/TRBV12-4; d_gene: .; abundance: many; j_gene: TRBJ1-5; CDR3aa: CASSSRGMRPQHF; CDR3nt: TGTGCCAGCAGTTCTCGGGGGATGCGGCCCCAGCATTTT
v_gene: TRBV4-2; d_gene: TRBD1; abundance: .; j_gene: TRBJ1-2; CDR3aa: CASSPFPEGTGGYGYTF; CDR3nt: TGTGCCAGCAGCCCCTTCCCAGAGGGGACAGGGGGTTATGGCTACACCTTC
v_gene: TRBV4-3; d_gene: .; abundance: .; j_gene: TRBJ2-1; CDR3aa: CASSVQREFSYNEQFF; CDR3nt: TGCGCCAGCAGCGTACAGCGCGAATTCTCCTACAATGAGCAGTTCTTC
v_gene: TRBV20-1; d_gene: .; abundance: few; j_gene: TRBJ2-7; CDR3aa: CSATIILTSLPTPYEQYF; CDR3nt: TGCAGTGCCACCATAATCCTTACTAGCTTACCCACCCCTTACGAGCAGTACTTC
v_gene: TRBV20-1; d_gene: TRBD1; abundance: .; j_gene: TRBJ1-2; CDR3aa: CSASKTGAPNYGYTF; CDR3nt: TGCAGTGCTAGCAAGACAGGGGCTCCGAACTATGGCTACACCTTC
v_gene: TRBV5-1; d_gene: TRBD2; abundance: many; j_gene: TRBJ2-3; CDR3aa: CASSLAPGLAPWDTQYF; CDR3nt: TGCGCCAGCAGCTTGGCCCCGGGACTAGCCCCTTGGGATACGCAGTATTTT
v_gene: TRBV19; d_gene: .; abundance: .; j_gene: TRBJ2-7; CDR3aa: CASGVQGSHEQYF; CDR3nt: TGTGCCAGCGGAGTTCAGGGGAGCCACGAGCAGTACTTC
v_gene: TRBV5-5; d_gene: TRBD1; abundance: few; j_gene: TRBJ1-1; CDR3aa: CASSRLDRETEAFF; CDR3nt: TGTGCCAGCAGCCGCTTGGACAGGGAAACTGAAGCTTTCTTT
v_gene: TRBV7-8; d_gene: TRBD2; abundance: .; j_gene: TRBJ2-2; CDR3aa: CATRGEDTGELFF; CDR3nt: TGTGCCACGCGGGGGGAGGACACCGGGGAGCTGTTTTTT
v_gene: TRBV11-2; d_gene: TRBD2; abundance: few; j_gene: TRBJ2-2; CDR3aa: CASRVAGAITGELFF; CDR3nt: TGTGCCAGCAGGGTAGCGGGAGCGATCACCGGGGAGCTGTTTTTT
v_gene: TRBV20-1; d_gene: TRBD2; abundance: few; j_gene: TRBJ2-7; CDR3aa: CSARVAGALYEQYF; CDR3nt: TGCAGTGCTAGAGTGGCGGGAGCCCTCTACGAGCAGTACTTC
v_gene: TRBV4-3; d_gene: .; abundance: .; j_gene: TRBJ1-1; CDR3aa: CASSQGDFYTEAFF; CDR3nt: TGCGCCAGCAGCCAAGGGGACTTTTACACTGAAGCTTTCTTT
v_gene: TRBV10-2; d_gene: TRBD2; abundance: .; j_gene: TRBJ2-2; CDR3aa: CASTYSGTETGELFF; CDR3nt: TGCGCCAGCACGTATAGCGGGACGGAGACCGGGGAGCTGTTTTTT
v_gene: TRBV20-1; d_gene: .; abundance: many; j_gene: TRBJ2-6; CDR3aa: CSAPERASANVLTF; CDR3nt: TGCAGTGCGCCGGAGAGGGCCTCGGCCAACGTCCTGACTTTC
v_gene: TRBV6-2/TRBV6-3; d_gene: TRBD2; abundance: few; j_gene: TRBJ2-7; CDR3aa: CASSYLRDYNYEQYF; CDR3nt: TGTGCCAGCAGTTACCTCCGGGACTACAACTACGAGCAGTACTTC
v_gene: TRBV6-5; d_gene: .; abundance: many; j_gene: TRBJ2-1; CDR3aa: CASSYTSGQKGNEQFF; CDR3nt: TGTGCCAGCAGTTACACCTCGGGCCAGAAAGGCAATGAGCAGTTCTTC
v_gene: TRBV28; d_gene: .; abundance: few; j_gene: TRBJ1-4; CDR3aa: CASSLKSFRGKLFF; CDR3nt: TGTGCCAGCAGTTTGAAGTCATTTCGGGGGAAACTGTTTTTT
v_gene: TRBV6-1; d_gene: .; abundance: .; j_gene: TRBJ1-5; CDR3aa: CASSQTALQPQHF; CDR3nt: TGTGCCAGCAGCCAGACAGCTCTTCAGCCCCAGCATTTT
v_gene: TRBV14; d_gene: .; abundance: .; j_gene: TRBJ2-5; CDR3aa: CASSRVGGRETQYF; CDR3nt: TGTGCCAGCAGCCGCGTCGGAGGGAGGGAGACCCAGTACTTC
v_gene: TRBV6-1; d_gene: .; abundance: .; j_gene: TRBJ1-5; CDR3aa: CASGQGQGQPQHF; CDR3nt: TGTGCCAGCGGGCAGGGTCAAGGGCAGCCCCAGCATTTT
v_gene: TRBV7-2; d_gene: .; abundance: many; j_gene: TRBJ1-6; CDR3aa: CASSSLQAHSPLHF; CDR3nt: TGTGCCAGCAGCTCCCTACAAGCCCATTCACCCCTCCACTTT
v_gene: TRBV28; d_gene: TRBD1; abundance: many; j_gene: TRBJ2-7; CDR3aa: CASSLLGTEFSSEQYF; CDR3nt: TGTGCCAGCAGTTTATTGGGGACAGAATTCTCCAGCGAGCAGTACTTC
v_gene: TRBV9; d_gene: .; abundance: few; j_gene: TRBJ2-3; CDR3aa: CATAPGEGTDTQYF; CDR3nt: TGTGCCACAGCCCCAGGGGAGGGCACAGATACGCAGTATTTT
v_gene: TRBV14; d_gene: TRBD2; abundance: many; j_gene: TRBJ2-3; CDR3aa: CASSQSSGSTDTQYF; CDR3nt: TGTGCCAGCAGCCAATCTAGCGGGAGCACAGATACGCAGTATTTT
v_gene: TRBV7-2; d_gene: TRBD1; abundance: few; j_gene: TRBJ2-5; CDR3aa: CASRSGTELSETQYF; CDR3nt: TGTGCCAGCAGATCTGGGACAGAGTTATCAGAGACCCAGTACTTC
v_gene: TRBV5-1; d_gene: TRBD2; abundance: few; j_gene: TRBJ2-2; CDR3aa: CASSPSGAGTGELFF; CDR3nt: TGCGCCAGCAGCCCTAGCGGGGCAGGCACCGGGGAGCTGTTTTTT
v_gene: TRBV4-3; d_gene: .; abundance: .; j_gene: TRBJ2-1; CDR3aa: CASSQDAVGSYNEQFF; CDR3nt: TGCGCCAGCAGCCAAGACGCGGTGGGTTCCTACAATGAGCAGTTCTTC